This is a list of T cell receptor beta chains from one sample in a study of regulatory T cells in long-lasting Graves disease. Each CDR3 protein is one row after TCRdb ran MiXCR on the multiplex PCR reads. The sample has about 240,000 distinct CDR3 sequences, roughly 21% seen once. The sample consisted of peripheral blood mononuclear cells (PBMCs), taken at new diagnosis, from a patient treated with antithyroid drugs. The origin of the receptors is a female donor with Graves disease. The CDR3 runs from the conserved cysteine through the conserved F or W. The order of the fields is D gene, clone size, CDR3 length, J gene, V gene, CDR3 DNA, CDR3 protein. The D gene is left open where the match is weak. Clone size is shown for a subset of rows, as once, few, many or a class of expanded clone.

D: -; size: many; length: 14; J: TRBJ2-5; V: TRBV5-1; DNA: TGCGCCAGCAAAGTAATAGCGGATCAAGAGACCCAGTACTTC; CDR3: CASKVIADQETQYF
D: -; size: many; length: 14; J: TRBJ2-1; V: TRBV9; DNA: TGTGCCAGCAGCGTAGCCCAGGGGCTTAATGAGCAGTTCTTC; CDR3: CASSVAQGLNEQFF
D: -; size: -; length: 12; J: TRBJ2-5; V: TRBV3-1; DNA: TGTGCCACCAGCAGAACCCGGGAGACCCAGTACTTC; CDR3: CATSRTRETQYF
D: -; size: -; length: 17; J: TRBJ2-7; V: TRBV28; DNA: TGTGCCAGCAGTTTGGGCTCCCCGGGGCTATTACCCTACGAGCAGTACTTC; CDR3: CASSLGSPGLLPYEQYF
D: -; size: many; length: 12; J: TRBJ1-1; V: TRBV6-2/TRBV6-3; DNA: TGTGCCAGCAACAGCTTGAACACTGAAACTTTCTTT; CDR3: CASNSLNTETFF
D: TRBD1; size: many; length: 15; J: TRBJ2-7; V: TRBV7-9; DNA: TGTGCCAGCAGCCATCGGACAGGTGCGGTCCACGAGCAGTACTTC; CDR3: CASSHRTGAVHEQYF
D: -; size: -; length: 14; J: TRBJ2-1; V: TRBV20-1; DNA: TGCAGTGCTAGAGGCCTCGGGCTAGTCGGTGAGCAGTTCTTC; CDR3: CSARGLGLVGEQFF
D: -; size: many; length: 15; J: TRBJ2-7; V: TRBV5-6; DNA: TGTGCCAGCAGCGGGATGGGGCGGGGTATCTACGAGCAGTACTTC; CDR3: CASSGMGRGIYEQYF
D: -; size: -; length: 15; J: TRBJ2-2; V: TRBV19; DNA: TGTGCCAGTAGGCAGACAGACTTTAACACCGGGGAGCTGTTTTTT; CDR3: CASRQTDFNTGELFF
D: -; size: -; length: 12; J: TRBJ2-3; V: TRBV7-2; DNA: TGTGCCAGCAGCTTAATGGGAGATACGCAGTATTTT; CDR3: CASSLMGDTQYF
D: -; size: many; length: 18; J: TRBJ1-5; V: TRBV2; DNA: TGTGCCAGCAGTCGATCTCTAAGTTCAGGGTTGCGCAATCAGCCCCAGCATTTT; CDR3: CASSRSLSSGLRNQPQHF
D: -; size: many; length: 14; J: TRBJ2-2; V: TRBV2; DNA: TGTGCCAGCAGTGATGGAGGCGGGACCGGGGAGCTGTTTTTT; CDR3: CASSDGGGTGELFF
D: TRBD1; size: many; length: 16; J: TRBJ2-7; V: TRBV9; DNA: TGTGCCAGCAGCGTGGGTCCGGGACAGGGGGCGGACGAGCAGTACTTC; CDR3: CASSVGPGQGADEQYF
D: -; size: -; length: 14; J: TRBJ2-7; V: TRBV12-3/TRBV12-4; DNA: TGTGCCAGCAGTTTACATCGGGAGCGGAACGAGCAGTACTTC; CDR3: CASSLHRERNEQYF
D: TRBD1; size: many; length: 16; J: TRBJ1-2; V: TRBV18; DNA: TGTGCCAGCTCACCCCTCGGACAGGGAGGACTCTATGGCTACACCTTC; CDR3: CASSPLGQGGLYGYTF
D: -; size: many; length: 14; J: TRBJ2-5; V: TRBV7-2; DNA: TGTGCCAGCAGCTTACGAAGAGACAGAGAGACCCAGTACTTC; CDR3: CASSLRRDRETQYF
D: TRBD1; size: many; length: 14; J: TRBJ2-7; V: TRBV5-1; DNA: TGCGCCAGCAGCGAACAGGGGCCTAACTACGAGCAGTACTTC; CDR3: CASSEQGPNYEQYF
D: TRBD1; size: many; length: 15; J: TRBJ1-3; V: TRBV28; DNA: TGTGCCAGCAGCCCCGGGACAGGGGTCCGTAACACCATATATTTT; CDR3: CASSPGTGVRNTIYF
D: -; size: many; length: 13; J: TRBJ2-7; V: TRBV3-1; DNA: TGTGCCAGCAGCCAAATAAATTCCTACGAGCAGTACTTC; CDR3: CASSQINSYEQYF
D: TRBD2; size: many; length: 17; J: TRBJ2-1; V: TRBV7-9; DNA: TGTGCCAGCAGCTTCACGGGACTAGCGGGGAAGTCGGGTGAGCAGTTCTTC; CDR3: CASSFTGLAGKSGEQFF
D: TRBD1; size: many; length: 14; J: TRBJ1-1; V: TRBV5-1; DNA: TGCGCCAGCAGCTCACAGGGGCCCAACACTGAAGCTTTCTTT; CDR3: CASSSQGPNTEAFF
D: -; size: many; length: 12; J: TRBJ2-3; V: TRBV20-1; DNA: TGCAGTGCTCGACAGGATTCCGATACGCAGTATTTT; CDR3: CSARQDSDTQYF
D: -; size: many; length: 15; J: TRBJ2-7; V: TRBV27; DNA: TGTGCCAGCAGTTCTATCGGACAGATCGGCCACGAGCAGTACTTC; CDR3: CASSSIGQIGHEQYF
D: -; size: -; length: 16; J: TRBJ1-5; V: TRBV6-1; DNA: TGTGCCAGCAGGATGACAGGTACTTATAGCAATCAGCCCCAGCATTTT; CDR3: CASRMTGTYSNQPQHF
D: -; size: many; length: 13; J: TRBJ2-5; V: TRBV28; DNA: TGTGCCAGCAGTCGTCCCCAGGGGGAGACCCAGTACTTC; CDR3: CASSRPQGETQYF
D: -; size: many; length: 14; J: TRBJ1-2; V: TRBV19; DNA: TGTGCCAGTAGTGTTCCTGACAGGACCTATGGCTACACCTTC; CDR3: CASSVPDRTYGYTF
D: -; size: many; length: 13; J: TRBJ1-5; V: TRBV7-8; DNA: TGTGCCAGCAGCTTAGGGTTCGGGCAGCCCCAGCATTTT; CDR3: CASSLGFGQPQHF
D: -; size: few; length: 13; J: TRBJ2-7; V: TRBV5-1; DNA: TGCGCCAGCAGCTTGGGGGGGAAGTACGAGCAGTACTTC; CDR3: CASSLGGKYEQYF
D: TRBD2; size: -; length: 15; J: TRBJ2-2; V: TRBV20-1; DNA: TGCAGTGCAACACTAGCGGGGGGAAACACCGGGGAGCTGTTTTTT; CDR3: CSATLAGGNTGELFF
D: -; size: many; length: 11; J: TRBJ2-7; V: TRBV20-1; DNA: TGCAGTGCTCCCCTGGCGGGCGAGCAGTACTTC; CDR3: CSAPLAGEQYF
D: TRBD1; size: -; length: 15; J: TRBJ2-1; V: TRBV5-1; DNA: TGCGCCAGCAGCTTGGGACAGGGCACCGGGGTCCGGCAGTTCTTC; CDR3: CASSLGQGTGVRQFF
D: TRBD1; size: many; length: 15; J: TRBJ1-5; V: TRBV7-2; DNA: TGTGCCAGCAGCTTAGCACAGGGGGACCATCAGCCCCAGCATTTT; CDR3: CASSLAQGDHQPQHF
D: -; size: many; length: 15; J: TRBJ2-7; V: TRBV20-1; DNA: TGCAGTGCTAGAGACCGAAAGGGAAGCTCCTACGAGCAGTACTTC; CDR3: CSARDRKGSSYEQYF
D: -; size: many; length: 13; J: TRBJ2-1; V: TRBV27; DNA: TGTGCCAGCAGCAAAATACAGGGCGATGAGCAGTTCTTC; CDR3: CASSKIQGDEQFF
D: -; size: many; length: 13; J: TRBJ2-1; V: TRBV2; DNA: TGTGCCAGCAGTGTTACCGCTCTTAGCGAGCAGTTCTTC; CDR3: CASSVTALSEQFF
D: TRBD2; size: many; length: 15; J: TRBJ2-3; V: TRBV4-2; DNA: TGTGCCAGCAGCCGAGGACTAGCTGAGGGGGATACGCAGTATTTT; CDR3: CASSRGLAEGDTQYF
D: TRBD1; size: -; length: 14; J: TRBJ2-4; V: TRBV2; DNA: TGTGCCAGCAGTGACACAGGGGGCGGAGGCATTCAGTACTTC; CDR3: CASSDTGGGGIQYF
D: -; size: many; length: 11; J: TRBJ2-3; V: TRBV20-1; DNA: TGCAGTGCTAGAGATAGGGGTACGCAGTATTTT; CDR3: CSARDRGTQYF
D: -; size: many; length: 12; J: TRBJ2-5; V: TRBV28; DNA: TGTGCCAGCAGTACCGCCCCAGAGACCCAGTACTTC; CDR3: CASSTAPETQYF
D: -; size: few; length: 15; J: TRBJ2-2; V: TRBV7-2; DNA: -; CDR3: CASSPRTGLTRSCFF
D: TRBD2; size: many; length: 18; J: TRBJ2-7; V: TRBV28; DNA: TGTGCCAGCAGTTTTGGGGGGGACCGGACTAGCGGGAGGAACGAGCAGTACTTC; CDR3: CASSFGGDRTSGRNEQYF
D: -; size: many; length: 15; J: TRBJ2-1; V: TRBV29-1; DNA: TGCAGCGCTCAATCTCGGGCCCCCCGAGTAGATGAGCAGTTCTTC; CDR3: CSAQSRAPRVDEQFF
D: -; size: once; length: 13; J: TRBJ2-7; V: TRBV20-1; DNA: TGCAGTGCTCTTCGACAGGGAGGCCGCGAGCAGTACTTC; CDR3: CSALRQGGREQYF
D: -; size: -; length: 14; J: TRBJ2-7; V: TRBV9; DNA: TGTGCCAGCAGCGTAGACCCTTCTGTAGGCGAGCAGTACTTC; CDR3: CASSVDPSVGEQYF
D: -; size: many; length: 15; J: TRBJ1-3; V: TRBV7-2; DNA: TGTGCCAGCAGCTACCAGACAGGATCTGGAAACACCATATATTTT; CDR3: CASSYQTGSGNTIYF
D: TRBD2; size: -; length: 15; J: TRBJ2-3; V: TRBV5-1; DNA: TGCGCCAGCAGCTCGCAGACTAGCGGGATAGGTACGCAGTATTTT; CDR3: CASSSQTSGIGTQYF
D: TRBD1; size: many; length: 16; J: TRBJ1-6; V: TRBV12-3/TRBV12-4; DNA: TGTGCCAGCAGTCCCCGGGACAGGGGAAATAATTCACCCCTCCACTTT; CDR3: CASSPRDRGNNSPLHF
D: -; size: -; length: 13; J: TRBJ2-1; V: TRBV6-1; DNA: TGTGCCAGCAGAATAGCCCCTGGTAATGAGCAGTTCTTC; CDR3: CASRIAPGNEQFF
D: -; size: many; length: 13; J: TRBJ2-7; V: TRBV6-2/TRBV6-3; DNA: TGTGCCAGCAGTTACTCGAACTACTACGAGCAGTACTTC; CDR3: CASSYSNYYEQYF
D: -; size: few; length: 13; J: TRBJ1-6; V: TRBV12-3/TRBV12-4; DNA: TGTGCCAGCAGTTTACAGTATAATTCACCCCTCCACTTT; CDR3: CASSLQYNSPLHF
D: TRBD2; size: many; length: 18; J: TRBJ2-3; V: TRBV20-1; DNA: TGCAGTGCTAGAGTCCTCCTCGGCGGGGGGGCCGGCACAGATACGCAGTATTTT; CDR3: CSARVLLGGGAGTDTQYF
D: TRBD1; size: -; length: 16; J: TRBJ1-4; V: TRBV7-2; DNA: TGTGCCAGCAGCTTATTTGGCAACAGGGGGCGGGAAAAACTGTTTTTT; CDR3: CASSLFGNRGREKLFF